The clone carrying this T cell receptor beta chain was seen just once. The entry originates in a study of blood T cell repertoires in COVID-19. Turning to the study itself: There were acute and convalescent COVID-19 samples, and they came from the United States, Italy and Spain. Nucleic acid was either cDNA or gDNA, and it came from T cells, B-cell-depleted T cells, or PBMCs.

The CDR3 is 13 amino acids. The J segment lost 7 bases and the V segment lost 6 bases, leaving 9 bases of the junction unmatched. The germline CDR1 and CDR2 sequences are MNHEY and SMNVEV (reference sequence). Original analysis: Estimated nucleated cell counts came from reference gene primer amplification. Clones were sequenced by immunoSEQ multiplex PCR, and TCRdb holds only the in-frame ones, with some missing. Clone size and V and J calls were adopted from that table, with D and trimming inferred from the DNA. The table lists about 160,000 clones, roughly 82% of them singletons. V usage is TRBV27 and J usage is TRBJ2-7; TRBD2 matches at 7 bases. Sequenced sample: peripheral blood. The clonotype was recovered from a man aged 70-80 years with acute or convalescent COVID-19. CDR3 amino acids: CASSQRRGGEQYF. The CDR3 DNA is TGTGCCAGCAGCCAACGGCGGGGAGGGGAGCAGTACTTC.